The clone carrying this TCR beta chain was seen a single time. Per the germline V gene, CDR1 is SGHVS and CDR2 is FQNEAQ. The CDR3 covers 16 residues. With V trimmed by 5 bases and J by 2 bases, 10 bases remained unmatched. This entry is derived from a study of blood T cell repertoires in COVID-19. At the level of the study: Researchers got acute and convalescent COVID-19 samples from the United States, Italy and Spain. Sample material is recorded as cDNA or gDNA derived from T cells, B-cell-depleted T cells, or PBMCs.

Study processing details: Amplifying reference gene primers gave estimates of nucleated cell counts. TCRdb's table, derived via immunoSEQ multiplex PCR, lists solely in-frame clones and lacks some. That table furnishes V, J and clone size, whereas the DNA furnished D and trimming. The data hold more than 50,000 clones, with 80% to 95% observed a single time. The V and J genes are TRBV7-8 and TRBJ1-2; TRBD1 agrees at 8 bases. The sample was peripheral blood. The source of this sequence is a man aged 80 or over with acute or convalescent COVID-19. CDR3: CASSGYQQGGNYGYTF. The CDR3 DNA is TGTGCCAGCAGCGGGTACCAACAGGGGGGCAACTATGGCTACACCTTC.